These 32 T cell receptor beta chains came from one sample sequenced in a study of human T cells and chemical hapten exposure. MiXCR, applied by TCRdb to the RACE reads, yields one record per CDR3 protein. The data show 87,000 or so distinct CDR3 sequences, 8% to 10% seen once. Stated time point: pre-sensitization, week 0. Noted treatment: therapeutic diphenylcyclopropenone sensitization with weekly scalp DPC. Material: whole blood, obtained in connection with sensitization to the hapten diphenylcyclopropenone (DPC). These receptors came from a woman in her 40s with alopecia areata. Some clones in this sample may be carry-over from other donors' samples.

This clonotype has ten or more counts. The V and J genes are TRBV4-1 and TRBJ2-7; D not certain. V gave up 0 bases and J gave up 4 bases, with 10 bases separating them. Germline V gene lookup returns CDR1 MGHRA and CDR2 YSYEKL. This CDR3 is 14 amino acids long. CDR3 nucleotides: TGCGCCAGCAGCCAAGATTGGTCGGAATACGAGCAGTACTTC. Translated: CASSQDWSEYEQYF.

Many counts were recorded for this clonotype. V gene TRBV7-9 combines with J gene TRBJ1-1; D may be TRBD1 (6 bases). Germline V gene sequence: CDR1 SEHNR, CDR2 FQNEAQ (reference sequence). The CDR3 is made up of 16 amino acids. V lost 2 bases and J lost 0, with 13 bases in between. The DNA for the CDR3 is TGTGCCAGCAGCTTATATGTGGGACAAGTGAACACTGAAGCTTTCTTT. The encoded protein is CASSLYVGQVNTEAFF.

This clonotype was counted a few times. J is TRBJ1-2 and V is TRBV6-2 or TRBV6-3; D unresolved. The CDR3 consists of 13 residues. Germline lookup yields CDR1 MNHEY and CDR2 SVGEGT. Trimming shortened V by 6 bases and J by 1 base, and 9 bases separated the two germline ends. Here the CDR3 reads CASSYPVNYGYTF. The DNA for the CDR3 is TGTGCCAGCAGCTACCCGGTTAACTATGGCTACACCTTC.

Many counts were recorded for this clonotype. DNA of the CDR3: TGTGCCAGCAGTTTGATAGCGAACACTGAAGCTTTCTTT. It encodes CASSLIANTEAFF. V is TRBV12-3 or TRBV12-4 and J is TRBJ1-1; D is unclear. The CDR3 is 13 amino acids. The germline V and J ends were trimmed by 3 bases and 1 base, with 6 bases remaining between them.

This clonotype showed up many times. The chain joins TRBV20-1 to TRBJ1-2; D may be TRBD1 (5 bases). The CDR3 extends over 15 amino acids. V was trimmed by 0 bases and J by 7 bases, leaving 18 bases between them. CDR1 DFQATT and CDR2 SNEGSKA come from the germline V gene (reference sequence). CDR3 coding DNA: TGCAGTGCTAGAGATCTGCGGGGAGGGGATGGTGGCTACACCTTC. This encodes CSARDLRGGDGGYTF.

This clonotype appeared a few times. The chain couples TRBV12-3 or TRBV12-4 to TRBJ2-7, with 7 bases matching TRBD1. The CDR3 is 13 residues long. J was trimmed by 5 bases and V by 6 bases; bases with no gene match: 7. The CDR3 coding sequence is TGTGCCAGCAGACGACAGGGTGTCGACGAGCAGTACTTC. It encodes CASRRQGVDEQYF.

The CDR3: CASSPNEARGGVSEQYF. The CDR3 nucleotides are TGTGCCAGCTCACCAAACGAGGCACGCGGGGGGGTCTCCGAGCAGTACTTC. The chain recombines TRBV18 with TRBJ2-7, with 9 bases matching TRBD2. The J segment lost 6 bases and the V segment lost 2 bases, leaving 14 bases of the junction unmatched. Germline lookup yields CDR1 KGHSH and CDR2 LQKENI. The CDR3 sequence is 17 residues long.

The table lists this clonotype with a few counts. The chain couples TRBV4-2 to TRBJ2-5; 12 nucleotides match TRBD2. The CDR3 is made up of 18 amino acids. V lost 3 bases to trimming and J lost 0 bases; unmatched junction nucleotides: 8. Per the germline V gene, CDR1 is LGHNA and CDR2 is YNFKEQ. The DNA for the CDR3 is TGTGCCAGCAGCCAGAACGCCGGACTAGCGGGGCACCAAGAGACCCAGTACTTC. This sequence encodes CASSQNAGLAGHQETQYF.

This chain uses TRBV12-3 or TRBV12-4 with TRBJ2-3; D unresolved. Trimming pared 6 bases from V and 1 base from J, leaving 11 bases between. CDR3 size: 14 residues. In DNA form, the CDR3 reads TGTGCCAGCAGCCCTCTTGGGGGCACAGATACGCAGTATTTT. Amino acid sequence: CASSPLGGTDTQYF.

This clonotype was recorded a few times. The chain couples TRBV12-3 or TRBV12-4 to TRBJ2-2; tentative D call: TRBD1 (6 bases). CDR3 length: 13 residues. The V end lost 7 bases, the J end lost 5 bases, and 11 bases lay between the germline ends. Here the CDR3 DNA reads TGTGCCAGCACGGGACAAACTACCGGGGAGCTGTTTTTT. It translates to CASTGQTTGELFF.

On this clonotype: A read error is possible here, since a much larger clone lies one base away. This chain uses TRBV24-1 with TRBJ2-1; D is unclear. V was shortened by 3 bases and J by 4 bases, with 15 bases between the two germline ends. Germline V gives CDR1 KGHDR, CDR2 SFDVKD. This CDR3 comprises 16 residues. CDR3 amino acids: CATSDTGVANYNEQFF. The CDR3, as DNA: TGTGCCACCAGTGATACTGGGGTGGCAAATTACAATGAGCAGTTCTTC.

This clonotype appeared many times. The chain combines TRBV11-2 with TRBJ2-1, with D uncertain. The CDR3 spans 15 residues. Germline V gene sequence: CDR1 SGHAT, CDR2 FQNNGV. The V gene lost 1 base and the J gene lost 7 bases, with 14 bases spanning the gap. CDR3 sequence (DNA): TGTGCCAGCAGCTTAGGAGTGGGTATCGATAATGAGCAGTTCTTC. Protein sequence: CASSLGVGIDNEQFF.

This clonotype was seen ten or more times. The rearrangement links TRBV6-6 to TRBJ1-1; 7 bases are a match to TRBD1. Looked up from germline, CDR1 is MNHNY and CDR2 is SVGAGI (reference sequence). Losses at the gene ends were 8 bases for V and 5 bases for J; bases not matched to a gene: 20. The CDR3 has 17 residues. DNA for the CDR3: TGTGCCAGCTGTACGCTGACAGGGACCCCCAGGGGAACTGAAGCTTTCTTT. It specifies CASCTLTGTPRGTEAFF.

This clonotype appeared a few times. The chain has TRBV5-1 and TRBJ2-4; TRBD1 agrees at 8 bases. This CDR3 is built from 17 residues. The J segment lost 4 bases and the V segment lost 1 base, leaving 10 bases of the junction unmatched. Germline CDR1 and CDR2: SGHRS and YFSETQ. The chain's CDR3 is CASSLNQGAAGKNIQYF. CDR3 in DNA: TGCGCCAGCAGCTTGAATCAGGGGGCAGCGGGTAAAAACATTCAGTACTTC.

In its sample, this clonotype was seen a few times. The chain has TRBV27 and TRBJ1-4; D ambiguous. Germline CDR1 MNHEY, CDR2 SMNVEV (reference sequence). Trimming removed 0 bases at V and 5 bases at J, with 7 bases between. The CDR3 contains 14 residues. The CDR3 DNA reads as TGTGCCAGCAGTTTATCGAAGGCCAATGAAAAACTGTTTTTT. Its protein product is CASSLSKANEKLFF.

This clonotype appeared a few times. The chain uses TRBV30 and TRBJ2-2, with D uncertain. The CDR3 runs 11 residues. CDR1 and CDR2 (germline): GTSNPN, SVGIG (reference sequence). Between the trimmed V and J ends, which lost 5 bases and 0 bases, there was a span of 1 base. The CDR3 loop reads CAWANTGELFF. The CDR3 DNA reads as TGTGCCTGGGCGAACACCGGGGAGCTGTTTTTT.

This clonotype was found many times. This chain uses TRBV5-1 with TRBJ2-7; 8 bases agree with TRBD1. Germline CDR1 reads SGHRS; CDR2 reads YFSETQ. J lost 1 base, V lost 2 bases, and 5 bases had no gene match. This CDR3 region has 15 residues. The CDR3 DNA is TGCGCCAGCAGCTTCGGACAGGGAAATTCCTACGAGCAGTACTTC. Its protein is CASSFGQGNSYEQYF.

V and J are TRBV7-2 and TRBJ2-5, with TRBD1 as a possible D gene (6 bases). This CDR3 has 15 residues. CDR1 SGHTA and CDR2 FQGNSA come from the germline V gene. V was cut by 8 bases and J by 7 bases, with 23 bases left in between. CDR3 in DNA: TGTGCCAGCCACCTGGACAGCTTTCTCGACGGGACCCAGTACTTC. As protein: CASHLDSFLDGTQYF. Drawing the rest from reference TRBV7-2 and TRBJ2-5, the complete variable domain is GAGVSQSPSNKVTEKGKDVELRCDPISGHTALYWYRQSLGQGLEFLIYFQGNSAPDKSGLPSDRFSAERTGGSVSTLTIQRTQQEDSAVYLCASHLDSFLDGTQYFGPGTRLLVL.

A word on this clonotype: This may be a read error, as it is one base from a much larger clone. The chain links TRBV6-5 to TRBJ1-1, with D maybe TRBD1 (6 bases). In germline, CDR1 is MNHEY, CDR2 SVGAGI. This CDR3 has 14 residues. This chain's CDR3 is CAGSRQVFNTEAFF. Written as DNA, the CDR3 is TGTGCCGGCAGTCGACAGGTTTTTAACACTGAAGCTTTCTTT.

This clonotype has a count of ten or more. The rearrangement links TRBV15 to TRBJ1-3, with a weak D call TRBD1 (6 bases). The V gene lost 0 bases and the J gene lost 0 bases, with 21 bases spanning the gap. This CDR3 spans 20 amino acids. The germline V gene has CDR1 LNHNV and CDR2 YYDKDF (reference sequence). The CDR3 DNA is TGTGCCACCAGCAGAGATCCCGTGTCGGGGGCCGCCAGCTCTGGAAACACCATATATTTT. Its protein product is CATSRDPVSGAASSGNTIYF.

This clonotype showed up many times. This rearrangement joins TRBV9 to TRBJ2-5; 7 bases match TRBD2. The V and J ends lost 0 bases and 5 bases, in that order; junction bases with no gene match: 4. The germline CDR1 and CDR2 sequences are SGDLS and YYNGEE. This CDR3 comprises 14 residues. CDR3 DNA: TGTGCCAGCAGCGTAGGGGGTAGCGGGGAGACCCAGTACTTC. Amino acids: CASSVGGSGETQYF.

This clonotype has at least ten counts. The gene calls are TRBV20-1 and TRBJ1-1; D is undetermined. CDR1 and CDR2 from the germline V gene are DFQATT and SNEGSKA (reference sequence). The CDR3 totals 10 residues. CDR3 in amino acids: CSALRPEAFF. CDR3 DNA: TGCAGCGCCCTTAGACCAGAAGCTTTCTTT.

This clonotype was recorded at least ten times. The CDR3 DNA sequence: TGTGCCAGCAGCCAAGATCAACGGGGTAATTCACCCCTCCACTTT. Translation: CASSQDQRGNSPLHF. J is TRBJ1-6 and V is TRBV3-1; D not resolved. Germline V CDR1 and CDR2: LGHDT, YNNKEL (reference sequence). The CDR3 loop spans 15 amino acids. The V gene lost 0 bases and the J gene lost 6 bases, with 9 bases spanning the gap.

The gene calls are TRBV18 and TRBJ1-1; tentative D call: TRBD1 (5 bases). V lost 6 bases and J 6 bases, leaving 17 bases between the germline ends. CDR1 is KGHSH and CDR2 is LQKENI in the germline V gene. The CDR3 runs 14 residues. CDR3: CASSPQGVGPEAFF. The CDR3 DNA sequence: TGTGCCAGCTCCCCCCAAGGGGTTGGGCCTGAAGCTTTCTTT.

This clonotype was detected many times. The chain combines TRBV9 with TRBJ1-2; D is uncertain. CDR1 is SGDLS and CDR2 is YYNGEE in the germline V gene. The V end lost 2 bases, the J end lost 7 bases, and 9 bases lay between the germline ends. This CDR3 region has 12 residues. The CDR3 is CASSVPSPGYTF. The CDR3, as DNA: TGTGCCAGCAGCGTTCCCTCGCCTGGCTACACCTTC.

The CDR3 DNA follows: TGTGCCACCAGTGCCGGGACCACAGATACGCAGTATTTT. Translated: CATSAGTTDTQYF. V gene TRBV24-1 combines with J gene TRBJ2-3; D may match TRBD1 or TRBD2 (5 bases each). Germline CDR1 KGHDR, CDR2 SFDVKD. CDR3 length: 13 amino acids. The germline V and J ends were trimmed by 5 bases and 2 bases, with 7 bases remaining between them.

CDR3 residues: CASTPDPDTQYF. The CDR3 DNA reads TGTGCCAGCACCCCCGATCCCGATACGCAGTATTTT. The V and J genes are TRBV11-2 and TRBJ2-3; no firm D call. V was shortened by 7 bases and J by 6 bases, with 11 bases between the two germline ends. Looked up from germline, CDR1 is SGHAT and CDR2 is FQNNGV. This CDR3 spans 12 amino acids.

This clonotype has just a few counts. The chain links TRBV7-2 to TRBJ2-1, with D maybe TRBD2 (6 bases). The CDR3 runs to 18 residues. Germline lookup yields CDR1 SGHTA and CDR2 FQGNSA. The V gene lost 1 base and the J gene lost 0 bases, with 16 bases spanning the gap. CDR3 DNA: TGTGCCAGCAGCTTAGTGCCAAGCGGGCCGATCTCCTACAATGAGCAGTTCTTC. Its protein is CASSLVPSGPISYNEQFF.

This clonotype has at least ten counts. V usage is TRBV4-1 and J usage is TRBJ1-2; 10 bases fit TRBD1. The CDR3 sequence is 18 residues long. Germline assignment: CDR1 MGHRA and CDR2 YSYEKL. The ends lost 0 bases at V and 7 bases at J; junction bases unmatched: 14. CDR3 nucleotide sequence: TGCGCCAGCAGCCAAGAGGGACCTTGGGGGACAGGGGTATCTGGCTACACCTTC. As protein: CASSQEGPWGTGVSGYTF.

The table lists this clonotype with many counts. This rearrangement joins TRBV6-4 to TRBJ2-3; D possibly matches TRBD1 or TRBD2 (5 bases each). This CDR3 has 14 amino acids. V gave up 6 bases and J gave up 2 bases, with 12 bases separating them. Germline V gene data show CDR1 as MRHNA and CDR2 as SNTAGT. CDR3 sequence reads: CASRSRDHTDTQYF. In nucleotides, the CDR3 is TGTGCCAGCAGATCTAGGGACCACACAGATACGCAGTATTTT.

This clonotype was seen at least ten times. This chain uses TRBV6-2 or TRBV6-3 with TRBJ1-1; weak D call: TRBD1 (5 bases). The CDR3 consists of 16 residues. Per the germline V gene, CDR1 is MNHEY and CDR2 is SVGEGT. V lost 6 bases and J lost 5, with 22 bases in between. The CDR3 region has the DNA TGTGCCAGCAGAGGCGTTGCCAGGGCGATGATTACTGAAGCTTTCTTT. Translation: CASRGVARAMITEAFF.

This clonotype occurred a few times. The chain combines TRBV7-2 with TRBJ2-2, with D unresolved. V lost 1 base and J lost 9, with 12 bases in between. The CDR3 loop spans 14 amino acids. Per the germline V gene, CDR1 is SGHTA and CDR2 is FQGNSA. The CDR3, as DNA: TGTGCCAGCAGCTTAGTAAGCTCCTCCCGGGAGCTGTTTTTT. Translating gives CASSLVSSSRELFF.